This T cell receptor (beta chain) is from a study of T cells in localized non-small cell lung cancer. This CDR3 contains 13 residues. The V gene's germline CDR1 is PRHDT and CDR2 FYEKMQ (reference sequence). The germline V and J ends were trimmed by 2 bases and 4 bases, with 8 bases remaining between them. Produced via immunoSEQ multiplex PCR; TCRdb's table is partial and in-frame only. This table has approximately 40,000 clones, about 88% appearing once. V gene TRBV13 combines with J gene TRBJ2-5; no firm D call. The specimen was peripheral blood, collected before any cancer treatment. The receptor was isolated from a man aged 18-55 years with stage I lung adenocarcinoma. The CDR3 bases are TGTGCCAGCAGCTTATGGGTAGGAGAGACCCAGTACTTC. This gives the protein CASSLWVGETQYF.